This entry lists 30 T cell receptor beta chains sequenced from one sample in a study of resident and recirculating memory T cells in vitiligo. This table comes from immunoSEQ multiplex PCR, and its TCRdb copy is limited to in-frame clones, with some not included. The profile shows 72,000 or so clones, about 92% of them singletons. Sequencing was done on a sample of blood. Receptor source: a male donor with vitiligo.

The chain combines TRBV6-5 with TRBJ2-1; tentatively, D is TRBD2 (5 bases). Between the trimmed V and J ends, which lost 6 bases and 6 bases, there was a span of 9 bases. There are 12 residues in the CDR3. Per the germline V gene, CDR1 is MNHEY and CDR2 is SVGAGI. CDR3 DNA: TGTGCCAGCAGCAAAGGAGGCAATGAGCAGTTCTTC. This codes for CASSKGGNEQFF.

The CDR3 DNA reads TGTGCCAGCAGCGGACAGGGCCTCCCTAATGAAAAACTGTTTTTT. Translated, it gives CASSGQGLPNEKLFF. The rearrangement uses TRBV9 and TRBJ1-4; TRBD1 matches 7 bases. The CDR3 loop spans 15 amino acids. CDR1 SGDLS and CDR2 YYNGEE come from the germline V gene. V dropped 3 bases and J dropped 3; count of bases not matched to a gene: 5.

The chain recombines TRBV28 with TRBJ2-1, with 9 nucleotides matching TRBD1. The junction had 4 bases not matched to a gene; V was cut back by 3 bases and J by 4 bases. This CDR3 has 15 amino acids. Germline V gene lookup returns CDR1 MDHEN and CDR2 SYDVKM. The CDR3 nucleotides read TGTGCCAGCAGTTTGGGGACAGGGTTGTACAATGAGCAGTTCTTC. The encoded protein is CASSLGTGLYNEQFF.

For this clone: Other DNA variants within this sample encode the same CDR3. This chain's CDR3 is CASSPGGDYGYTF. In DNA form, the CDR3 reads TGTGCCAGCAGCCCCGGCGGTGACTATGGCTACACCTTC. This chain links TRBV6-5 with TRBJ1-2, with D uncertain. This CDR3 is built from 13 residues. The germline CDR1 and CDR2 sequences are MNHEY and SVGAGI. V shed 6 bases and J shed 3 bases, with 11 bases lying between them.

The chain is built from TRBV9 and TRBJ1-1; 7 bases align to TRBD1. V was clipped by 0 bases and J by 7 bases; unmatched bases: 6. Germline CDR1 SGDLS, CDR2 YYNGEE. The CDR3 extends over 14 amino acids. The DNA for the CDR3 is TGTGCCAGCAGCGTAGGAAAGGGGGCCGTTGAAGCTTTCTTT. Its protein product is CASSVGKGAVEAFF.

The chain combines TRBV29-1 with TRBJ2-2; unclear D gene. The germline V and J ends were trimmed by 7 bases and 6 bases, with 12 bases remaining between them. This CDR3 contains 12 residues. The germline CDR1 and CDR2 sequences are SQVTM and ANQGSEA. CDR3 residues: CSALEHSGELFF. The CDR3 DNA is TGCAGCGCCCTAGAGCATTCCGGGGAGCTGTTTTTT.

The chain links TRBV7-6 to TRBJ2-7; D might be TRBD2 (5 bases). The CDR3 covers 15 residues. Per the germline V gene, CDR1 is SGHVS and CDR2 is FNYEAQ. Trimming took off 1 base at V and 5 bases at J, with 15 bases between the two ends. The CDR3 nucleotides read TGTGCCAGCAGCTTAGGAGGGAAGGGTTTCAACGAGCAGTACTTC. Encoded protein: CASSLGGKGFNEQYF.

The chain has TRBV19 and TRBJ2-1; no definite D call. Trimming stripped 2 bases from V and 9 bases from J, with 11 bases between. The CDR3 loop spans 13 amino acids. In germline, CDR1 is LNHDA, CDR2 SQIVND (reference sequence). CDR3: CASSIRHSPEQFF. For the CDR3, the DNA is TGTGCCAGTAGTATACGACACAGTCCTGAGCAGTTCTTC.

The genes are TRBV7-9 and TRBJ2-6, with unresolved D. This CDR3 is 13 amino acids long. The V end lost 5 bases, the J end lost 2 bases, and 4 bases lay between the germline ends. The germline V gene encodes CDR1 SEHNR and CDR2 FQNEAQ (reference sequence). The CDR3 loop reads CASSPTGANVLTF. The CDR3 nucleotides read TGTGCCAGCAGCCCTACTGGGGCCAACGTCCTGACTTTC.

The V and J genes are TRBV27 and TRBJ2-5; the match to TRBD2 covers 8 bases. The CDR3 has 16 residues. Germline loops: CDR1 MNHEY, CDR2 SMNVEV (reference sequence). V shed 2 bases, J shed 5 bases, and the junction held 10 bases outside the gene matches. This CDR3 is CASSLKGGRIGETQYF. In DNA, the CDR3 is TGTGCCAGCAGTTTAAAAGGCGGGAGGATAGGGGAGACCCAGTACTTC.

The CDR3: CASRRTGGYEQYF. CDR3 DNA: TGTGCCAGCAGGAGGACAGGGGGTTACGAGCAGTACTTC. The V gene is TRBV2, the J gene TRBJ2-7; 10 nucleotides match TRBD1. The CDR3 sequence is 13 residues long. Per germline, CDR1 SNHLY and CDR2 FYNNEI. The ends lost 6 bases at V and 4 bases at J; junction bases unmatched: 3.

The CDR3 nucleotides read TGTGCCAGCAGTTACACGACACAGGGGTGGGACGAGCAGTACTTC. Translating gives CASSYTTQGWDEQYF. The rearrangement links TRBV6-6 to TRBJ2-7; 7 positions match TRBD1. The CDR3 has 15 residues. In germline, CDR1 is MNHNY, CDR2 SVGAGI (reference sequence). Trimming took 2 bases from V and 5 from J; bases not matched to a gene: 9.

This clone appeared once. V usage is TRBV10-3 and J usage is TRBJ2-3; 10 positions match TRBD2. V trimming: 10 bases; J trimming: 3 bases; junction bases outside the gene matches: 7. This CDR3 has 14 residues. CDR1 and CDR2 (germline): ENHRY, SYGVKD. CDR3 amino acids: CASSSGRGTDTQYF. The CDR3 bases are TGTGCCAGTTCTAGCGGGAGAGGGACAGATACGCAGTATTTT.

J is TRBJ2-5 and V is TRBV6-1, with a tentative D call TRBD2 (5 bases). Per germline, CDR1 MNHNS and CDR2 SASEGT. The CDR3 extends over 15 amino acids. V lost 0 bases and J lost 4, with 12 bases in between. CDR3 in amino acids: CASSEAQRVGETQYF. The CDR3 DNA is TGTGCCAGCAGTGAAGCACAGAGGGTAGGAGAGACCCAGTACTTC.

CDR3 sequence reads: CASSSGGTSTDTQYF. The CDR3 DNA is TGCGCCAGCAGTTCCGGAGGAACTAGCACAGATACGCAGTATTTT. The chain couples TRBV10-1 to TRBJ2-3; tentatively, D is TRBD2 (5 bases). The V end lost 5 bases, the J end lost 0 bases, and 12 bases lay between the germline ends. CDR3 size: 15 residues. In germline, CDR1 is WNHNN, CDR2 SYGVQD (reference sequence).

The chain carries TRBV30 and TRBJ1-2; 9 bases match TRBD1. Germline V gives CDR1 GTSNPN, CDR2 SVGIG (reference sequence). The CDR3 extends over 17 amino acids. The V and J ends lost 0 bases and 3 bases, in that order; junction bases with no gene match: 11. Here the CDR3 DNA reads TGTGCCTGGAGTGTGTCGAGGACAGGGGCTCTATACTATGGCTACACCTTC. Its translation is CAWSVSRTGALYYGYTF.

This chain uses TRBV5-6 with TRBJ2-3; tentative D call: TRBD2 (5 bases). Germline CDR1 and CDR2: SGHDT and YYEEEE. This CDR3 is 14 amino acids long. Trimming left V 2 bases short and J 4 bases short, with 11 bases between. In nucleotides, the CDR3 is TGTGCCAGCAGCTTAGGTCTGGAGGCAGATACGCAGTATTTT. It is translated as CASSLGLEADTQYF.

This chain uses TRBV5-1 with TRBJ2-7; D not resolved. The CDR3 spans 12 residues. CDR1 is SGHRS and CDR2 is YFSETQ in the germline V gene. V lost 4 bases and J lost 5, with 10 bases in between. The chain's CDR3 is CASSLQAHEQYF. The CDR3 DNA reads as TGCGCCAGCAGCCTCCAGGCCCACGAGCAGTACTTC.

The CDR3, as DNA: TGTGCCAGCAGTGAACAGGGAGGCAACGAGCAGTACTTC. Protein product: CASSEQGGNEQYF. This chain joins TRBV2 and TRBJ2-7; possible D gene TRBD2, 6 bases. The ends were cut back, 2 bases at V and 5 bases at J, with 10 bases in the middle. The germline gives CDR1 SNHLY, CDR2 FYNNEI. The CDR3 length is 13 residues. The full variable domain, completed using reference TRBV2 and TRBJ2-7, is EPEVTQTPSHQVTQMGQEVILRCVPISNHLYFYWYRQILGQKVEFLVSFYNNEISEKSEIFDDQFSVERPDGSNFTLKIRSTKLEDSAMYFCASSEQGGNEQYFGPGTRLTVT.

This sequence joins TRBV5-6 and TRBJ2-7; 13 bases map to TRBD2. The trim removed 4 bases at V and 2 bases at J, leaving 12 bases unmatched. The CDR3 has 18 amino acids. Germline CDR1 SGHDT, CDR2 YYEEEE. The CDR3 nucleotides are TGTGCCAGCAGCCGACCACCGGGACTAGCGGGAAATACCTACGAGCAGTACTTC. Translating gives CASSRPPGLAGNTYEQYF.

This chain joins TRBV29-1 and TRBJ2-3; 7 bases fit TRBD2. The germline V gene has CDR1 SQVTM and CDR2 ANQGSEA. There are 13 residues in the CDR3. V was pared by 6 bases and J by 6 bases, with 9 bases of the junction left unmatched. CDR3 sequence (DNA): TGCAGCGTCAGCGGGGTATTCCCCGATACGCAGTATTTT. As protein: CSVSGVFPDTQYF.

The chain has TRBV5-1 and TRBJ2-2; 7 nucleotides align to TRBD2. Germline CDR1 SGHRS, CDR2 YFSETQ. This CDR3 contains 14 residues. The V gene end was trimmed by 3 bases and the J gene end by 6 bases; junction bases not matched to a gene: 5. Here the CDR3 DNA reads TGCGCCAGCAGCTCCTTAGCGGGTTCCGGGGAGCTGTTTTTT. Its translation: CASSSLAGSGELFF.

The rearrangement uses TRBV19 and TRBJ2-7, with 12 nucleotides matching TRBD2. Germline V gene lookup returns CDR1 LNHDA and CDR2 SQIVND (reference sequence). The CDR3 is 15 amino acids. Trimming took 5 bases from V and 4 from J; bases not matched to a gene: 6. This chain's CDR3 is CASSPGLAGWYEQYF. The CDR3 nucleotides are TGTGCCAGTAGTCCTGGACTAGCGGGATGGTACGAGCAGTACTTC.

CDR3 nucleotide sequence: TGTGCCAGCAGCTTGGAAGCGGGAGGGTTCACAGATACGCAGTATTTT. Protein sequence: CASSLEAGGFTDTQYF. The genes are TRBV5-6 and TRBJ2-3, with 10 bases lining up with TRBD2. This CDR3 region has 16 residues. Germline trimming cut 0 bases from V and 2 bases from J; bases unmatched to any gene: 3. CDR1 is SGHDT and CDR2 is YYEEEE in the germline V gene.

The V call is TRBV10-3, the J call TRBJ2-7; 8 bases match TRBD2. The V gene's germline CDR1 is ENHRY and CDR2 SYGVKD. There are 12 residues in the CDR3. V lost 11 bases and J lost 0; bases outside the gene matches: 3. The CDR3 DNA reads as TGTGCCGCTAGCGGGTCCTCCTACGAGCAGTACTTC. Amino acids: CAASGSSYEQYF.

The chain recombines TRBV30 with TRBJ1-2; 7 bases match TRBD1. The CDR3 has 13 residues. V shed 3 bases, J shed 8 bases, and the junction held 9 bases outside the gene matches. The germline V gene has CDR1 GTSNPN and CDR2 SVGIG (reference sequence). The CDR3 region is CAWSLTGIDGYTF. The DNA for the CDR3 is TGTGCCTGGAGCTTGACAGGGATCGACGGCTACACCTTC.

V usage is TRBV9 and J usage is TRBJ2-7, with 8 bases matching TRBD2. The CDR3 consists of 16 residues. With 0 bases clipped from V and 7 bases from J, the junction kept 12 bases outside the gene matches. Germline V gene data show CDR1 as SGDLS and CDR2 as YYNGEE. The CDR3 DNA follows: TGTGCCAGCAGCGTAGGGCCGGGACTAGGGGTTACGGAGCAGTACTTC. Translation: CASSVGPGLGVTEQYF.

The chain carries TRBV27 and TRBJ1-4; possible D gene TRBD1, 6 bases. This CDR3 has 15 residues. Germline loops: CDR1 MNHEY, CDR2 SMNVEV (reference sequence). With 5 bases removed from V and 3 bases from J, the gap between germline ends came to 13 bases. This CDR3 is CASSRRGFANEKLFF. DNA for the CDR3: TGTGCCAGCAGTCGTAGGGGGTTCGCTAATGAAAAACTGTTTTTT.

This rearrangement joins TRBV6-5 to TRBJ2-7, with a weak D call TRBD2 (6 bases). The V and J ends lost 6 bases and 0 bases respectively, with 12 bases between them. The CDR3 consists of 14 residues. CDR1 is MNHEY and CDR2 is SVGAGI in the germline V gene. In DNA form, the CDR3 reads TGTGCCAGCAGCGCGGGACTCCTCTCCTACGAGCAGTACTTC. Its protein is CASSAGLLSYEQYF.

This chain uses TRBV9 with TRBJ2-5; D remains ambiguous. Trimming pared 3 bases from V and 0 bases from J, leaving 6 bases between. The CDR3 has 13 amino acids. Germline-derived CDR1 and CDR2 are SGDLS and YYNGEE. The CDR3 reads CASSGLYQETQYF. CDR3 coding DNA: TGTGCCAGCAGCGGACTCTACCAAGAGACCCAGTACTTC.